These 27 T cell receptor beta chains came from one sample sequenced in a study of long-term antiretroviral therapy in people with HIV. Samples were assayed with immunoSEQ v3.0 at survey level. Clones were read by immunoSEQ multiplex PCR, and TCRdb kept only the in-frame ones, dropping some. The sample has some 28,000 clones; 85% to 95% are singletons. The sample in question was unsorted PBMCs, obtained 5.3 years after starting antiretroviral therapy. The receptors originated from a man aged 45-60 years with HIV.

The CDR3 DNA reads TGTGCCAGCAGGGGGACAGTTAATGAAAAACTGTTTTTT. Protein: CASRGTVNEKLFF. V is TRBV2 and J is TRBJ1-4; 7 bases are shared with TRBD1. The length of the CDR3 is 13 residues. V dropped 6 bases and J dropped 4; count of bases not matched to a gene: 2. Germline V gene data show CDR1 as SNHLY and CDR2 as FYNNEI.

The chain is built from TRBV19 and TRBJ2-7; 10 nucleotides align to TRBD1. Germline loops: CDR1 LNHDA, CDR2 SQIVND (reference sequence). The CDR3 is 14 amino acids. Trimming at V came to 3 bases and at J to 6 bases, leaving 5 bases not matched to a gene. The CDR3 is CASSIGDRGGEQYF. The CDR3 nucleotides are TGTGCCAGTAGTATCGGGGACAGGGGTGGCGAGCAGTACTTC.

CDR3 amino acids: CAWRPPGQIYEQYF. The CDR3 coding sequence is TGTGCCTGGAGACCCCCGGGACAGATCTACGAGCAGTACTTC. The chain couples TRBV30 to TRBJ2-7, with 7 bases that match TRBD1. Germline loops: CDR1 GTSNPN, CDR2 SVGIG (reference sequence). The length of the CDR3 is 14 residues. J gave up 3 bases and V 3 bases, and 8 bases lay outside the gene matches.

The J gene is TRBJ1-1, the V gene TRBV21-1. TRBV21-1 is designated a pseudogene. CDR3 length: 16 amino acids. CDR3 in amino acids: CASSKWPRRGRTEAFF. The CDR3 DNA sequence: TGTGCCAGCAGCAAATGGCCGAGGAGAGGTCGCACTGAAGCTTTCTTT.

The V call is TRBV4-3, the J call TRBJ2-7; a weak D match, TRBD1 (5 bases). From germline, CDR1 is LGHNA and CDR2 YSLEER. The V gene lost 1 base and the J gene lost 2 bases, with 9 bases spanning the gap. This CDR3 region has 14 residues. The DNA for the CDR3 is TGCGCCAGCAGCCAAGGAAGGGGAACCTACGAGCAGTACTTC. It translates to CASSQGRGTYEQYF.

The chain has TRBV7-2 and TRBJ2-3, with 8 positions matching TRBD2. The CDR3 is made up of 15 amino acids. With V trimmed by 1 base and J by 4 bases, 4 bases remained unmatched. Germline loops: CDR1 SGHTA, CDR2 FQGNSA. CDR3 in amino acids: CASSLGLAGPDTQYF. As DNA, the CDR3 is TGTGCCAGCAGCTTAGGATTAGCGGGGCCAGATACGCAGTATTTT.

The chain recombines TRBV5-8 with TRBJ2-1; no definite D call. Germline loops: CDR1 SGHTS, CDR2 YDEGEE. V lost 1 base and J 4 bases, leaving 6 bases between the germline ends. The CDR3 consists of 13 residues. The CDR3 region is CASSLQAYNEQFF. DNA for the CDR3: TGTGCCAGCAGCTTGCAGGCATACAATGAGCAGTTCTTC. The variable domain in full, completed from reference TRBV5-8 and TRBJ2-1, reads EAGVTQSPTHLIKTRGQQATLRCSPISGHTSVYWYQQALGLGLQFLLWYDEGEERNRGNFPPRFSGRQFPNYSSELNVNALELEDSALYLCASSLQAYNEQFFGPGTRLTVL.

V is TRBV5-4 and J is TRBJ1-1, with 10 bases fitting TRBD1. V shed 3 bases and J 2 bases; nucleotides not matched to a gene: 10. Germline CDR1 and CDR2: SGHNT and YYREEE (reference sequence). This CDR3 is 17 amino acids long. Here the CDR3 reads CASSSNPGQGRNTEAFF. CDR3 in DNA: TGTGCCAGCAGCTCCAACCCGGGACAGGGGCGTAACACTGAAGCTTTCTTT.

The CDR3 sequence: CASSARGVGHNEQFF. The CDR3 nucleotides are TGTGCCAGCAGCGCGAGAGGGGTCGGTCACAATGAGCAGTTCTTC. This chain joins TRBV9 and TRBJ2-1, with D tentatively TRBD1 or TRBD2 (5 bases each). The V gene's germline CDR1 is SGDLS and CDR2 YYNGEE. The CDR3 has 15 amino acids. Trimming removed 3 bases at V and 5 bases at J, with 15 bases between.

This chain connects TRBV2 to TRBJ2-1; D gene unclear. Germline V CDR1 and CDR2: SNHLY, FYNNEI. The CDR3 is 15 amino acids. Trimming took 3 bases from V and 0 from J, leaving 9 bases between them. The CDR3: CASSDRVSSYNEQFF. The DNA of the CDR3 is TGTGCCAGCAGTGATCGTGTAAGCTCCTACAATGAGCAGTTCTTC.

This clone was counted once. The rearrangement links TRBV7-2 to TRBJ2-7, with 16 nucleotides matching TRBD2. In germline, CDR1 is SGHTA, CDR2 FQGNSA. This CDR3 region has 17 residues. Trimming cost V 3 bases and J 4 bases; bases outside gene matches: 6. CDR3 loop: CASSLGLAGGPGYEQYF. The CDR3 region has the DNA TGTGCCAGCAGCTTGGGACTAGCGGGGGGGCCCGGGTACGAGCAGTACTTC.

V gene TRBV30 combines with J gene TRBJ1-2, with 7 bases that match TRBD1. CDR3 size: 12 residues. CDR1 is GTSNPN and CDR2 is SVGIG in the germline V gene (reference sequence). J gave up 10 bases and V 1 base, and 6 bases lay outside the gene matches. The CDR3, as DNA: TGTGCCTGGAGTGCCAAAGACAGGGACTACACCTTC. This sequence encodes CAWSAKDRDYTF.

The rearrangement links TRBV27 to TRBJ2-1; D possibly uses TRBD1 or TRBD2 (5 bases each). V gave up 4 bases and J gave up 12 bases, with 13 bases separating them. This CDR3 is 12 amino acids long. Germline V lookup: CDR1 MNHEY, CDR2 SMNVEV (reference sequence). The CDR3: CASSSGTLLQFF. In DNA, the CDR3 is TGTGCCAGCAGTTCAGGGACCTTACTGCAGTTCTTC.

The chain recombines TRBV19 with TRBJ1-2; TRBD1 matches 10 bases. The trim removed 5 bases at V and 4 bases at J, leaving 4 bases unmatched. The CDR3 is 14 amino acids. Germline CDR1 LNHDA, CDR2 SQIVND (reference sequence). The CDR3: CASSRDRGPYGYTF. The CDR3 coding sequence is TGTGCCAGTAGTCGGGACAGGGGCCCCTATGGCTACACCTTC.

The chain is built from TRBV7-3 and TRBJ1-2; TRBD1 might be the D (6 bases). Trimming left V 0 bases short and J 8 bases short, with 10 bases between. The CDR3 contains 13 residues. CDR1 SGHTA and CDR2 FQGTGA come from the germline V gene. The CDR3 here is CASSLTAGAGYTF. The CDR3 region has the DNA TGTGCCAGCAGCTTAACCGCAGGGGCGGGCTACACCTTC.

As DNA, the CDR3 is TGTGCCAGCAGCTTATTTCCTAGCGGTCACACCGGGGAGCTGTTTTTT. Amino acid sequence: CASSLFPSGHTGELFF. This rearrangement joins TRBV7-9 to TRBJ2-2; 7 nucleotides align to TRBD2. This CDR3 region has 16 residues. Trimming cost V 2 bases and J 3 bases; bases outside gene matches: 6. The germline V gene encodes CDR1 SEHNR and CDR2 FQNEAQ (reference sequence).

This sequence joins TRBV7-2 and TRBJ1-2, with TRBD1 matching over 10 bases. The CDR3 runs 16 residues. Per the germline V gene, CDR1 is SGHTA and CDR2 is FQGNSA. V shed 1 base and J 2 bases; nucleotides not matched to a gene: 4. CDR3 bases: TGTGCCAGCAGCTTAGTAGGGGGACAGGGGAACTATGGCTACACCTTC. Translated, it gives CASSLVGGQGNYGYTF.

This chain joins TRBV30 and TRBJ1-6; 8 bases fit TRBD1. The CDR3 is 16 amino acids. Unmatched junction bases numbered 13, after V lost 7 bases and J lost 5 bases. The germline gives CDR1 GTSNPN, CDR2 SVGIG (reference sequence). CDR3 nucleotide sequence: TGTGCCTTCCGAGGCAGGGGGCTATATAATAATTCACCCCTCCACTTT. Amino acids: CAFRGRGLYNNSPLHF.

This clone was seen just once. This sequence joins TRBV5-1 and TRBJ2-1; no reliable D call. The CDR3 runs 12 residues. V was clipped by 8 bases and J by 4 bases, with 10 bases between them. The V gene's germline CDR1 is SGHRS and CDR2 YFSETQ. The DNA of the CDR3 is TGCGCCAGTGCGGTCAATTACAATGAGCAGTTCTTC. Its translation: CASAVNYNEQFF. Together with reference TRBV5-1 and TRBJ2-1, the CDR3 gives the full variable domain: KAGVTQTPRYLIKTRGQQVTLSCSPISGHRSVSWYQQTPGQGLQFLFEYFSETQRNKGNFPGRFSGRQFSNSRSEMNVSTLELGDSALYLCASAVNYNEQFFGPGTRLTVL.

The chain is built from TRBV13 and TRBJ2-5; D ambiguous. The CDR3 has 13 amino acids. With 3 bases removed from V and 4 bases from J, the gap between germline ends came to 9 bases. Germline V gives CDR1 PRHDT, CDR2 FYEKMQ (reference sequence). The CDR3 here is CASSFTYPETQYF. The DNA for the CDR3 is TGTGCCAGCAGCTTCACCTACCCAGAGACCCAGTACTTC.

The chain employs TRBV19 and TRBJ1-2, with 9 nucleotides matching TRBD1. Germline V gene data show CDR1 as LNHDA and CDR2 as SQIVND (reference sequence). There are 15 residues in the CDR3. Unmatched junction bases numbered 10, after V lost 4 bases and J lost 7 bases. Written as DNA, the CDR3 is TGTGCCAGTAGTAGGGAAGGACAGGGGAAAGGTGGCTACACCTTC. Translating gives CASSREGQGKGGYTF. Filled out from reference TRBV19 and TRBJ1-2, the complete variable domain reads DGGITQSPKYLFRKEGQNVTLSCEQNLNHDAMYWYRQDPGQGLRLIYYSQIVNDFQKGDIAEGYSVSREKKESFPLTVTSAQKNPTAFYLCASSREGQGKGGYTFGSGTRLTVV.

V and J are TRBV5-1 and TRBJ2-2; 8 nucleotides agree with TRBD2. The germline V gene has CDR1 SGHRS and CDR2 YFSETQ. J was trimmed by 6 bases and V by 4 bases; bases with no gene match: 2. The CDR3 spans 13 residues. CDR3 protein: CASSREGAGELFF. The DNA of the CDR3 is TGCGCCAGCAGCCGGGAGGGGGCCGGGGAGCTGTTTTTT.

The CDR3 DNA is TGTGCCAGCAGCTTGTCAGTCGGTCAGCCCCAGCATTTT. Translation: CASSLSVGQPQHF. The V and J genes are TRBV5-5 and TRBJ1-5; D call uncertain. The CDR3 has 13 amino acids. Germline values: CDR1 SGHKS, CDR2 YYEKEE (reference sequence). With 1 base removed from V and 6 bases from J, the gap between germline ends came to 8 bases.

V is TRBV5-5 and J is TRBJ1-5; D is possibly TRBD1 (5 bases). The CDR3 totals 15 residues. Trimming cost V 1 base and J 2 bases, with 10 bases left between them. Germline CDR1 SGHKS, CDR2 YYEKEE (reference sequence). The chain's CDR3 is CASSLYGGGNQPQHF. In nucleotides, the CDR3 is TGTGCCAGCAGCTTGTACGGGGGAGGCAATCAGCCCCAGCATTTT.

This sequence joins TRBV5-5 and TRBJ2-1, with 7 bases matching TRBD1. The germline V gene has CDR1 SGHKS and CDR2 YYEKEE (reference sequence). The CDR3 length is 15 residues. The V gene end was trimmed by 1 base and the J gene end by 9 bases; junction bases not matched to a gene: 10. Here the CDR3 reads CASSLRQGVVGEQFF. Written as DNA, the CDR3 is TGTGCCAGCAGCTTGAGGCAGGGGGTCGTTGGTGAGCAGTTCTTC.

This CDR3 is CASSVTSGGANEQFF. CDR3 bases: TGTGCCAGTAGCGTGACTAGCGGGGGGGCCAATGAGCAGTTCTTC. The chain is built from TRBV19 and TRBJ2-1, with TRBD2 matching 14 bases. V shed 6 bases and J 6 bases; nucleotides not matched to a gene: 4. CDR1 LNHDA and CDR2 SQIVND come from the germline V gene (reference sequence). This CDR3 is 15 amino acids long. Together with reference TRBV19 and TRBJ2-1, the CDR3 gives the full variable domain: DGGITQSPKYLFRKEGQNVTLSCEQNLNHDAMYWYRQDPGQGLRLIYYSQIVNDFQKGDIAEGYSVSREKKESFPLTVTSAQKNPTAFYLCASSVTSGGANEQFFGPGTRLTVL.

This chain uses TRBV9 with TRBJ2-4; no clear D gene. This CDR3 contains 13 residues. V lost 3 bases and J 4 bases, leaving 8 bases between the germline ends. The germline gives CDR1 SGDLS, CDR2 YYNGEE. CDR3 sequence (DNA): TGTGCCAGCAGCGGGGTCAGTAAAAACATTCAGTACTTC. Amino acids: CASSGVSKNIQYF.